The clone carrying this TCR beta chain appeared a single time. This entry is derived from a study of control samples from healthy donors and cancer patients. Trimming left V 0 bases short and J 9 bases short, with 9 bases between. This CDR3 comprises 13 residues. Germline lookup yields CDR1 LGHDT and CDR2 YNNKEL (reference sequence). Produced via immunoSEQ multiplex PCR; TCRdb's table is partial and in-frame only. The sample carries about 98,000 clones, roughly four fifths recorded once. Sequenced input: blood. The chain uses TRBV3-1 (or the pseudogene TRBV3-2) and TRBJ2-4; tentatively, D is TRBD1 (5 bases). The clonotype originates from a man between 60 and 75 years old in good health. The CDR3 here is CASSQEAGSIQYF. DNA for the CDR3: TGTGCCAGCAGCCAAGAAGCAGGGTCCATTCAGTACTTC.